Listed below are T cell receptor beta chains from one sample, sequenced in a study of blood T cells in healthy people across ages. TCRdb recomputed calls from the 5' RACE reads with MiXCR, one row per CDR3 protein. This table holds 1.2 million to 1.5 million distinct CDR3 sequences, 59% found once. Sequencing was done on a sample of blood. The receptors stem from a man between 18 and 35 years old in good health. The CDR3 runs from the conserved cysteine through the conserved F or W. D genes are given only for firm matches. Size is omitted from some rows. Given values are once, few, many or a class for expanded clones.

>TRBV7-2|TRBJ2-1|NA|NA
CASYVVGGRTYNEQFF
TGTGCCAGCTACGTGGTGGGGGGCCGCACCTACAATGAGCAGTTCTTC
>TRBV12-3/TRBV12-4|TRBJ2-5|NA|NA
CASSLFVTGGDGTQYF
TGTGCCAGCAGTTTATTCGTTACTGGAGGGGACGGGACCCAGTACTTC
>TRBV20-1|TRBJ1-5|few|NA
CSARGRTPSPHQPQHF
TGCAGTGCTAGGGGGCGCACCCCCTCCCCCCATCAGCCCCAGCATTTT
>TRBV10-3|TRBJ2-3|NA|TRBD2
CATHGLAEGDTQYF
TGTGCCACCCACGGACTAGCGGAGGGAGATACGCAGTATTTT
>TRBV7-9|TRBJ1-2|few|TRBD1
CASSLGTGYYGYTF
TGTGCCAGCAGCTTGGGGACAGGGTACTATGGCTACACCTTC
>TRBV6-6|TRBJ1-4|NA|TRBD1
CASSYSDRGVQNLFF
TGTGCCAGCAGTTACTCGGACAGGGGAGTCCAAAATCTGTTTTTT
>TRBV30|TRBJ2-7|NA|TRBD1
CAWNLRDRHYEQYF
TGTGCCTGGAATCTCCGGGACAGACACTACGAGCAGTACTTC
>TRBV21-1|TRBJ2-3|few|NA
CASSKNTDTQYF
TGTGCCAGCAGCAAGAACACAGATACGCAGTATTTT
>TRBV12-3/TRBV12-4|TRBJ1-4|NA|NA
CATSKWGGSTNEKLFF
TGTGCCACTTCCAAATGGGGGGGCTCAACTAATGAAAAACTGTTTTTT
>TRBV13|TRBJ2-7|NA|NA
CASILKQGSYEQYF
TGTGCCAGCATCCTAAAACAGGGCTCCTACGAGCAGTACTTC
>TRBV7-2|TRBJ2-7|many|TRBD2
CASSNGGGHLYEQYF
TGTGCCAGCAGCAATGGCGGGGGGCATCTCTACGAGCAGTACTTC
>TRBV14|TRBJ2-1|few|NA
CASSQIRLANEQFF
TGTGCCAGCAGCCAAATTCGGCTCGCCAATGAGCAGTTCTTC
>TRBV4-3|TRBJ2-3|few|TRBD1
CASSTRQGDTQYF
TGCGCCAGCAGCACCCGACAGGGAGATACGCAGTATTTT
>TRBV12-3/TRBV12-4|TRBJ1-2|NA|NA
CASRPRGVESGYTF
TGTGCCAGCAGACCGAGGGGTGTGGAAAGTGGCTACACCTTC
>TRBV7-2|TRBJ2-7|few|TRBD1
CASSLETGTHYEQYF
TGTGCCAGCAGCTTAGAGACAGGGACCCACTACGAGCAGTACTTC
>TRBV11-2|TRBJ1-2|once|TRBD1
CASSPRDSLRGYTF
TGTGCCAGCAGCCCCCGGGACAGCCTTAGAGGGTACACCTTC
>TRBV28|TRBJ2-3|once|TRBD1
CASSSHRDRGTDTQYF
TGTGCCAGCAGTTCCCACCGGGACAGGGGGACAGATACGCAGTATTTT
>TRBV20-1|TRBJ2-3|few|NA
CSARETEGTDTQYF
TGCAGTGCTAGAGAGACAGAGGGCACAGATACGCAGTATTTT
>TRBV28|TRBJ1-6|once|TRBD1
CASSLPGQGSYNSPLHF
TGTGCCAGCAGTTTGCCGGGACAGGGCTCCTATAATTCACCCCTCCACTTT
>TRBV11-2|TRBJ2-1|NA|NA
CASSLVEGRQFF
TGTGCCAGCAGCTTAGTTGAGGGCAGGCAGTTCTTC